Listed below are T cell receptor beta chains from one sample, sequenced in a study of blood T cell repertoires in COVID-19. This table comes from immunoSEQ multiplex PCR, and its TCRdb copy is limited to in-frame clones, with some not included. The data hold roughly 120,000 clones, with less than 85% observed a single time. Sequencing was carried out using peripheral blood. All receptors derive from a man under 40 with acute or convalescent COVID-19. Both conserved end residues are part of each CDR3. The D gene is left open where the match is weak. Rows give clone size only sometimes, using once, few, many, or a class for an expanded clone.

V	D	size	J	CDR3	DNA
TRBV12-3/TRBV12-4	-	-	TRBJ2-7	CASSLAGSYEQYF	TGTGCCAGCAGTTTGGCAGGCTCCTACGAGCAGTACTTC
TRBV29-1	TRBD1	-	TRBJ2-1	CSVEESDRVNNEQFF	TGCAGCGTTGAAGAATCGGACAGGGTGAACAATGAGCAGTTCTTC
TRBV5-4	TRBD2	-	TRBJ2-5	CASSSGGGQETQYF	TGTGCCAGCAGCTCGGGCGGGGGGCAAGAGACCCAGTACTTC
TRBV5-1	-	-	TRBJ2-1	CASSLGLDWVQFF	TGCGCCAGCAGCTTGGGACTAGATTGGGTGCAGTTCTTC
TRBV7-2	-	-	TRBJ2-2	CASSFAASGAGELFF	TGTGCCAGCAGCTTCGCGGCGTCGGGAGCCGGGGAGCTGTTTTTT
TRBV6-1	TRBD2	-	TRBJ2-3	CASSELAGGPDTQYF	TGTGCCAGCAGTGAACTAGCGGGAGGCCCAGATACGCAGTATTTT
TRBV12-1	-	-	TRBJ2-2	CASSFRTSSLPGELFF	TGTGCCAGCAGCTTTAGGACTAGCTCACTTCCCGGGGAGCTGTTTTTT
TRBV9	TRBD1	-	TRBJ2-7	CASSLGTGGAEQYF	TGTGCCAGCAGTTTAGGGACAGGGGGCGCCGAGCAGTACTTC
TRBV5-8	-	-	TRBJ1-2	CASSKRRDTDYGYTF	TGTGCCAGCAGCAAGAGAAGGGACACGGACTATGGCTACACCTTC
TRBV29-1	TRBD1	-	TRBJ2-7	CSVERQGRPYEQYF	TGCAGCGTTGAAAGACAGGGTAGACCCTACGAGCAGTACTTC
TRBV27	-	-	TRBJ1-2	CASSSNRLDGYTF	TGTGCCAGCAGTTCAAATAGACTAGATGGCTACACCTTC
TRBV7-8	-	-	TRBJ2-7	CASSRTGGPYEQYF	TGTGCCAGCAGCCGAACCGGGGGGCCCTACGAGCAGTACTTC
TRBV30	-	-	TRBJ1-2	CAWSVSHRAGYTF	TGTGCCTGGAGTGTATCCCACAGGGCTGGCTACACCTTC
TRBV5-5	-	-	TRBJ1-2	CASSLVRGANYGYTF	TGTGCCAGCAGCTTGGTTCGGGGGGCTAACTATGGCTACACCTTC
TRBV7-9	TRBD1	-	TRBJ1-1	CASSRKQGQGVEAFF	TGTGCCAGCAGCCGAAAACAGGGGCAGGGGGTAGAAGCTTTCTTT
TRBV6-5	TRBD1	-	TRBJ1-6	CASSPGTGYSPLHF	TGTGCCAGCAGCCCCGGGACAGGGTATTCACCCCTCCACTTT
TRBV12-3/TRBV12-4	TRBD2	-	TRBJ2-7	CASRIGGVYEQYF	TGTGCCAGCAGGATTGGGGGGGTCTACGAGCAGTACTTC
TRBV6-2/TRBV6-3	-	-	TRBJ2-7	CASSYASRSEQYF	TGTGCCAGCAGTTACGCTTCCAGGTCGGAGCAGTACTTC
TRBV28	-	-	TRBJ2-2	CASSLPTAGTGELFF	TGTGCCAGCAGTTTGCCTACAGCGGGCACCGGGGAGCTGTTTTTT
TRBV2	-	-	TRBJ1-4	CASSGLANEKLFF	TGTGCCAGCAGTGGGTTAGCTAATGAAAAACTGTTTTTT
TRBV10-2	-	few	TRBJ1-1	CASSADMFMNTEAFF	TGCGCCAGCAGTGCAGACATGTTCATGAACACTGAAGCTTTCTTT
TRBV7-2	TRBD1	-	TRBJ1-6	CASSLGQGFSYNSPLHF	TGTGCCAGCAGCTTGGGACAGGGGTTCTCCTATAATTCACCCCTCCACTTT
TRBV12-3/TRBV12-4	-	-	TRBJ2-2	CASSLYRDGELFF	TGTGCCAGCAGTTTATACCGGGACGGGGAGCTGTTTTTT
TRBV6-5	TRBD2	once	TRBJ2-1	CASSPVAGVNEQFF	TGTGCCAGCAGTCCTGTTGCGGGGGTTAATGAGCAGTTCTTC
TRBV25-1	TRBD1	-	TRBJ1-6	CATRTGGGSSPLHF	TGTGCCACCAGGACAGGGGGAGGGAGTTCACCCCTCCACTTT
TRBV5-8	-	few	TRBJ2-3	CASSLNSGTDTQYF	TGTGCCAGCAGCTTGAATTCGGGCACAGATACGCAGTATTTT
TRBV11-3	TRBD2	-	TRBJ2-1	CASSSTSHNEQFF	TGTGCCAGCAGCTCGACTAGCCACAATGAGCAGTTCTTC
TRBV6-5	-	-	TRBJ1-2	CASTRTENYGYTF	TGTGCCAGCACCAGGACAGAAAACTATGGCTACACCTTC
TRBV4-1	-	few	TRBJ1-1	CASSQAEGVTEAFF	TGCGCCAGCAGCCAAGCAGAGGGGGTGACTGAAGCTTTCTTT
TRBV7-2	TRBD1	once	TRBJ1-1	CASTVTGVMTEAFF	TGTGCCAGCACCGTGACAGGGGTGATGACTGAAGCTTTCTTT
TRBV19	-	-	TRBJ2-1	CASSVTSYNEQFF	TGTGCCAGTAGCGTGACTAGTTACAATGAGCAGTTCTTC
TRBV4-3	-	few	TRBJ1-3	CASSLSTVGNTIYF	TGCGCCAGCAGCCTATCCACTGTTGGAAACACCATATATTTT
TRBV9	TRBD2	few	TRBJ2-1	CASSVLAGGHEQFF	TGTGCCAGCAGCGTACTAGCGGGGGGACATGAGCAGTTCTTC
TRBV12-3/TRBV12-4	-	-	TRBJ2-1	CASSLGINRERFF	TGTGCCAGCAGTTTGGGGATTAACAGGGAACGGTTCTTC
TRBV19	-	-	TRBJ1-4	CASSRQQGSDEKLFF	TGTGCCAGTAGTAGACAACAGGGCTCGGATGAAAAACTGTTTTTT
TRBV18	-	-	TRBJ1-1	CASSPFRGETEAFF	TGTGCCAGCTCACCATTTAGGGGTGAAACTGAAGCTTTCTTT
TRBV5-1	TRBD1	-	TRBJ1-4	CASTRGPDEKLFF	TGCGCCAGCACCAGGGGGCCCGATGAAAAACTGTTTTTT
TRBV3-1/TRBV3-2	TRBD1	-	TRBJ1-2	CASSSSRGTAYGYTF	TGTGCCAGCAGCTCATCCCGGGGGACAGCTTATGGCTACACCTTC
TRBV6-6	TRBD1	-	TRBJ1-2	CASSYRQGGYTF	TGTGCCAGCAGTTACCGACAGGGAGGCTACACCTTC
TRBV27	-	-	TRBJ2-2	CASGALKSTGELFF	TGTGCCAGCGGAGCTCTTAAAAGCACCGGGGAGCTGTTTTTT
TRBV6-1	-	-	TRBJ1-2	CASSEVASAIYGYTF	TGTGCCAGCAGTGAAGTCGCAAGTGCGATCTATGGCTACACCTTC
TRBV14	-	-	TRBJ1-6	CASSQDWGRSNSPLHF	TGTGCCAGCAGCCAAGATTGGGGGCGCAGTAATTCACCCCTCCACTTT
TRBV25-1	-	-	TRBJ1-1	CASTHTPQGIMNTEAFF	TGTGCCAGCACCCATACGCCACAGGGAATCATGAACACTGAAGCTTTCTTT
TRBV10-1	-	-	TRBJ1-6	CASSEKYRASPRYSPLHF	TGCGCCAGCAGTGAAAAATACAGGGCCAGCCCCCGGTATTCACCCCTCCACTTT
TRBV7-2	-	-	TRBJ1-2	CASSLGGVDGYTF	TGTGCCAGCAGCTTAGGGGGAGTTGATGGCTACACCTTC